This TCR beta chain came from a study of cytomegalovirus exposure and HLA in healthy donors (dated by TCRdb to about 2017). Background on the whole study: An earlier analysis of some 500 of the donors reported 250 to 300 Gb of sequence data and 117 million unique TCR beta sequences from 150 million to 200 million T cells. A later analysis re-analyzed previously published TCR beta repertoires from about 730 donors and added high-resolution HLA genotyping to study TCR occurrence patterns. All discovery cohort repertoires had been generated using a single sequencing platform. To predict cytomegalovirus infection status, the study combined high-throughput TCR immunosequencing, statistical association of individual TCRs with disease status, and machine learning. In a later genetic analysis, genome-wide SNP genotypes for about three fifths of the 666 donors were used, and that subset was treated as a discovery cohort. HLA typing covered class I and class II loci at four-digit resolution. The genetic ancestry cluster associated with self-reported Caucasian donors included around four fifths of the approximately 410 genotyped donors. The aim of the study was to test whether cataloging public T cell receptors could identify signatures of past pathogen exposure. An early release covering just under 650 HLA-typed donors comprised about 300 gigabases of sequencing data and approximately 80 million unique TCR sequences. Donor age, sex, ethnicity and CMV serostatus were compiled alongside the repertoire data. The study used immunosequencing to profile the T cell repertoires of 670 or so subjects and linked those repertoires to cytomegalovirus serostatus. In the later analysis, no new phenotypic data were used to find candidate immune exposures; instead, reliance was placed on TCR beta sequences and their occurrence across donors. The number of typed donors differed by locus: roughly 629-640 for A, B, C, DRB1 and DQB1; 500 to 550 for DQA1; approximately 610 for DPA1; and some 470 for DPB1. In an earlier analysis of more than 550 of the donors, high-throughput TCR beta sequencing was used to judge whether each TCR beta V gene segment behaved as functional or pseudogenic. On average, around 200,000 unique TCR beta nucleotide sequences were sequenced per donor among a few hundred genotyped donors of the cohort, with 15% to 20% of those sequences being non-productive. Besides the first cohort of roughly 640 subjects, a separate validation cohort made up of roughly 120 different subjects was used. Several DR-DQ haplotypes were treated as single units for association and clustering because of strong linkage in the cohort. Study-wide findings and limitations: This cohort had only TCR beta chains sequenced, and the lack of alpha or paired-chain data limited which features could be detected. The study listed approximately 150 TCR beta chains as associated with cytomegalovirus. A further reported finding was that TCR beta sequences accurately predicted the HLA-A and HLA-B alleles for most subjects in the first cohort. Strong co-occurrence of HLA alleles, especially DR and DQ, made assigning TCR associations to individual alleles difficult. The authors suggested that the approach could potentially be extended to other disease states and immunological phenotypes. In vitro tests confirmed that a few of the cytomegalovirus-associated TCR beta chains recognize cytomegalovirus antigens. According to a later analysis, parvovirus B19, influenza, CMV and Epstein-Barr virus appeared linked to several top co-occurrence clusters. According to a later genetic analysis, donors in an Asian-associated ancestry cluster had fewer N-insertions in productive TCRs than the approximately 700-donor mean. In an earlier analysis of approximately 590 of the donors, most TCR beta V segments appeared in productive rearrangements about 87% or about 30% of the time, broadly matching IMGT annotations. A later analysis found that TCR association rates varied across HLA loci, with DRB1 alleles showing the most associated TCRs and HLA-C alleles the fewest. Roughly uniform sequencing depth across donors was assumed in presence/absence analyses, although this assumption may not hold. The 87-base-pair reads could not distinguish some IMGT-functional V segments, including TRBV6-2 and TRBV6-3, so those segments were excluded. Because counts were too low, seventeen rarely observed V segments, including chromosome 9 orphons, were excluded from the earlier analysis of under 650 of the donors. Correlated functional status among segregating V segments might reflect linkage disequilibrium, but an unknown experimental factor could not be ruled out. Because some donors lacked HLA typing at each locus, the association tests relied only on the typed subset. In a later genetic analysis, a missense DCLRE1C variant was associated with V-gene and J-gene trimming of TCR beta chains, and the association was replicated in an independent cohort. In both the original and validation cohorts, the classifier was reported to diagnose cytomegalovirus status with high specificity and sensitivity. For the cohort, immune exposure information was limited to CMV serostatus. Most TCR sequences were observed very rarely across donors, whereas some public TCRs were present in many individuals. In a later analysis, HLA-associated TCR beta chains were found to be more clonally expanded and to have lower generation probabilities than equally common non-associated chains. At a false discovery rate of 0.05, a later analysis linked 16,951 TCR beta sequences to specific HLA alleles. A cluster of highly shared sequence variants was judged likely to be a technical artifact of the sequencing pipeline. A later analysis found that most CMV-associated TCR beta chains appeared HLA-restricted, with HLA associations seemingly driven largely by CMV exposure.

The CDR3 runs 15 residues from the cysteine to the phenylalanine. Only the CDR3 part of the read is kept: 45 bases, read in frame from the first base. Based on the germline V gene (reference sequence), the CDR1 and CDR2 sequences are LNHDA and SQIVND. V and J are trimmed by 5 bases and 3 bases, and the gene matches miss 7 bases of the junction. Library creation used the immunoSEQ multiplex PCR assay. The multiplex PCR relied on a mix of 60 forward primers for TCR Vbeta segments and 13 reverse primers for TCR Jbeta segments. The CDR3 region of rearranged TCR beta genes was amplified from genomic DNA by a multiplex PCR assay. The amplified TCR beta libraries were sequenced on the Illumina HiSeq System as 87-base-pair reads. In the original analysis: In a later analysis, about 80 million unique TCR beta chains were counted across the 650 to 700 repertoires, and approximately 11 million of these chains were shared by at least two donors. To remove PCR and sequencing errors, raw reads were error-corrected and collapsed into unique sequences using a nearest-neighbor algorithm that merged closely related sequences. CDR3 sequences were aligned to IMGT reference sequences to assign V, D and J gene segments. For a sequence to be retained, a match of at least six nucleotides to both a V gene segment and a J gene segment was required. Rearrangements were classified as productive when the CDR3 lacked stop codons and remained in frame with V and J, and all other rearrangements were classified as non-productive. CDR3 was defined by IMGT convention, running from the second conserved V-encoded cysteine to the conserved J-encoded phenylalanine. In an earlier analysis of around 540 of the donors, sequences lacking an unambiguous match to a single V gene segment were excluded. An earlier analysis of a few hundred of the donors classified V segments as functional when productive rearrangements were above 56.7% and as segregating when the standard deviation between donors was above 5%. To diagnose cytomegalovirus status from the catalog of TCR beta chain sequences, a statistical classification framework was built. In a later analysis, V and J genes were assigned by comparing TCR nucleotide sequences against IMGT/GENE-DB human TR gene sequences. A later analysis assigned CDR3 sequences and most-parsimonious VDJ recombination scenarios with the TCRdist pipeline. In a later analysis, each TCR beta chain was defined by its CDR3 amino acid sequence together with its V-gene family, and reads lacking a unique V-gene family were excluded. A later analysis removed 600 or so highly shared, low-generation-probability nucleotide sequences to deal with suspected cross-contamination and a sequencing artifact. For each public chain, a later analysis derived a clonal expansion index from normalized ranks of inferred template counts within each repertoire. Generation probabilities in a later analysis came from a VDJ recombination model fitted to out-of-frame rearrangements, and those results were checked against IGoR. In a later analysis, TCR-TCR, TCR-HLA and TCR-CMV co-occurrence was scored with hypergeometric tests, and a repertoire-size bias correction was applied to TCR pairs. To estimate false discovery rates, a later analysis permuted the HLA or CMV assignments 20 times. In a later analysis, co-occurring TCRs were grouped with DBSCAN, and TCRdist sequence similarity was added when clustering was performed within HLA-allele-positive subsets. Repertoires with fewer than 30,000 or more than 120,000 public chains were left out of co-occurrence clustering, as were a few repertoires with anomalous nucleotide sharing. TCRdb mirrors the immuneACCESS table, restricted to in-frame sequences. Some clones are absent from its copies; in checked studies, under half trace to an unresolved V gene, and the reason for the others is unknown. V, J and clone size derive from that table, while D and trimming were established from the DNA sequence. The sample table records roughly 140,000 clones; around 77% of these occur just once. The ten largest clones represent 6.5% to 8% of the sample.

A note on this clone: Its antigen specificity is not known. It has no much larger one-base neighbor in the sample; base qualities were not kept.

In total, around 600 healthy bone marrow donors made up the cohort. At the time of sampling, every cohort member was nominally healthy, though immune exposures that went unrecorded were likely present. The donor was CMV seropositive and was included in the group of around 300 seropositive cohort members. A peripheral blood sample was provided by each donor, and peripheral blood mononuclear cells were used for TCR beta sequencing. Genomic DNA was extracted from the blood cell samples with the Qiagen DNeasy Blood Extraction Kit. The origin of this receptor is a woman in her 40s in good health and CMV-seropositive. The V and J segments used are TRBV19 and TRBJ1-5, with 7 central nucleotides matching TRBD1. The material sequenced was PBMCs. The DNA sequence follows: TGTGCCAGTAGTTTAGTACAGGGGTTCAATCAGCCCCAGCATTTT. It codes for CASSLVQGFNQPQHF.